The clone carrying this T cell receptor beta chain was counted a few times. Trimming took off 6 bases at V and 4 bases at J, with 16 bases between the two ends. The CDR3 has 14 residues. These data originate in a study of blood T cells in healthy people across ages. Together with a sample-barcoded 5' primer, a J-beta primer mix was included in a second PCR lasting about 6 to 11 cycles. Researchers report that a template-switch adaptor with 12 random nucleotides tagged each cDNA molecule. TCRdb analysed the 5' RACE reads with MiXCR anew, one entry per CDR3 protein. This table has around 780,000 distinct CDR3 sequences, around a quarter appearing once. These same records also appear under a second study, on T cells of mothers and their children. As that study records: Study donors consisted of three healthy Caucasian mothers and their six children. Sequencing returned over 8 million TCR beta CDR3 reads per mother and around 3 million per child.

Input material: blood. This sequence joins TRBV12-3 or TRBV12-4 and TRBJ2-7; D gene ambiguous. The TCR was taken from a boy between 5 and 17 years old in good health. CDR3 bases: TGTGCCAGCAGAAGCTCTACAGAGTATTACGAGCAGTACTTC. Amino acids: CASRSSTEYYEQYF.